This TCR beta chain originates from a study of OX40 agonist ivuxolimab in advanced cancers. Looking at the study overall: Past anti-PD-1, anti-PD-L1 or anti-CTLA-4 therapy was accepted, and 40% to 50% had received some.

This clone was counted only a few times. Its antigen is not identified. Generated by immunoSEQ multiplex PCR, the TCRdb table keeps only in-frame clones and is missing some. Among tens of thousands of clones listed, about nine tenths were seen once. Study-wide findings and caveats: The antigen specificity of the peripheral T cells (those that were expanded) was not determined. Some of the nonresponding patients also showed low levels of normalized T-cell clonal expansion.

This CDR3 spans 15 amino acids. V dropped 4 bases and J dropped 0 bases, with 12 bases sitting between them. Germline V CDR1 and CDR2: SGDLS, YYNGEE. This TCR was recovered from an adult with an advanced solid tumor such as melanoma, head and neck, liver or kidney cancer. This specimen consisted of CD4+ or CD8+ T cells sorted from blood, obtained in a trial of the OX40 agonist ivuxolimab. The chain carries TRBV9 and TRBJ2-3, with unresolved D. The CDR3 here is CASSPSGSSTDTQYF. CDR3 nucleotides: TGTGCCAGCAGCCCTTCAGGATCTAGCACAGATACGCAGTATTTT.